The 10 T cell receptor beta chains below all came from one sample that was sequenced in a study of T cells in Graves' hyperthyroidism and ophthalmopathy. The source material, RNA transcripts, was used to amplify TCR beta CDR3 regions. A set of HTBI primers served as the primers for a first-round RT-PCR of the TCR CDR3. TCRdb used MiXCR to reprocess the multiplex PCR reads, holding one entry per CDR3 protein. The sample gives approximately 560,000 distinct CDR3 sequences, around 42% of which show up once; approximately 8.2% is in the top ten. Specimen: peripheral blood or thyroid tissue (not recorded which). Receptor source: a woman in her late teens or twenties with Graves' hyperthyroidism.

This clonotype was seen a handful of times. The chain employs TRBV7-6 and TRBJ2-5; 8 bases fit TRBD1. Germline CDR1 is SGHVS and CDR2 is FNYEAQ. V lost 5 bases, J lost 5 bases, and 7 bases stayed unmatched. The CDR3 runs 14 residues. The CDR3: CASSLDRGHETQYF. CDR3 coding DNA: TGTGCCAGCAGCCTAGACAGGGGTCACGAGACCCAGTACTTC.

Only one count was recorded for this clonotype. The chain joins TRBV10-3 to TRBJ1-4; D not resolved. This CDR3 is built from 16 residues. Trimming cost V 5 bases and J 3 bases, with 16 bases left between them. CDR1 and CDR2 from the germline V gene are ENHRY and SYGVKD. CDR3 loop: CAISTDPGVANEKLFF. Written as DNA, the CDR3 is TGTGCCATCAGTACAGACCCCGGGGTGGCTAATGAAAAACTGTTTTTT.

This clonotype was detected a few times. The rearrangement joins TRBV7-9 to TRBJ1-2; D perhaps matches TRBD1 (5 bases). This CDR3 region has 11 residues. Germline CDR1 is SEHNR and CDR2 is FQNEAQ (reference sequence). V was clipped by 0 bases and J by 14 bases, with 10 bases between them. The CDR3 sequence: CASSLAGGETF. In DNA, the CDR3 is TGTGCCAGCAGCTTAGCGGGGGGTGAGACCTTC.

The V and J genes are TRBV29-1 and TRBJ1-5; a possible D gene is TRBD1 (5 bases). Trimming took off 8 bases at V and 5 bases at J, with 16 bases between the two ends. The CDR3 is 13 amino acids. Germline CDR1 SQVTM, CDR2 ANQGSEA. DNA of the CDR3: TGCAGCACCACGGCAGGGAAATATCAGCCCCAGCATTTT. Translated, it gives CSTTAGKYQPQHF.

This sequence joins TRBV2 and TRBJ1-3, with 9 bases fitting TRBD1. Trimming took 2 bases from V and 0 from J; bases not matched to a gene: 2. The CDR3 consists of 16 residues. CDR1 is SNHLY and CDR2 is FYNNEI in the germline V gene. CDR3 sequence (DNA): TGTGCCAGCAGTGAATGGACAGGGGTCTCTGGAAACACCATATATTTT. This translates into CASSEWTGVSGNTIYF.

This chain links TRBV10-3 with TRBJ1-2; 9 positions match TRBD1. The V gene's germline CDR1 is ENHRY and CDR2 SYGVKD. This CDR3 has 15 residues. With V trimmed by 4 bases and J by 7 bases, 10 bases remained unmatched. Here the CDR3 DNA reads TGTGCCATCAGTGCAGGGGGACAGGGAGTTGGTGGCTACACCTTC. Translated: CAISAGGQGVGGYTF.

This clonotype has more than one count but fewer than ten. The chain is built from TRBV4-2 and TRBJ1-1; 7 positions agree with TRBD1. Unmatched junction bases numbered 3, after V lost 3 bases and J lost 8 bases. Per germline, CDR1 LGHNA and CDR2 YNFKEQ. This CDR3 comprises 12 residues. CDR3 sequence reads: CASSHLGGEAFF. The CDR3 DNA is TGTGCCAGCAGCCACTTAGGGGGCGAAGCTTTCTTT.

At least ten counts were recorded for this clonotype. The chain joins TRBV7-9 to TRBJ1-1, with D hard to call. CDR3 length equals 15 residues. Germline CDR1 SEHNR, CDR2 FQNEAQ (reference sequence). V dropped 1 base and J dropped 0 bases, with 9 bases sitting between them. The CDR3 reads CASSLGLGMNTEAFF. The CDR3 DNA follows: TGTGCCAGCAGCTTAGGACTGGGCATGAACACTGAAGCTTTCTTT.

This clonotype was counted a few times. The rearrangement links TRBV12-3 or TRBV12-4 to TRBJ1-5; D is unresolved. CDR3 length: 13 residues. The V gene lost 8 bases and the J gene lost 2 bases, with 10 bases spanning the gap. The CDR3 sequence is CASQTDGNQPQHF. The CDR3 nucleotides read TGTGCCAGCCAAACTGACGGCAATCAGCCCCAGCATTTT.

The gene calls are TRBV7-3 and TRBJ1-5; the D gene is possibly TRBD1 (5 bases). The CDR3 has 17 amino acids. The germline CDR1 and CDR2 sequences are SGHTA and FQGTGA. Deletions cut 5 bases from V and 2 bases from J, with 19 bases between. The CDR3 region is CASSHFGDGSGNQPQHF. In DNA form, the CDR3 reads TGTGCCAGCAGCCATTTCGGGGACGGCAGCGGCAATCAGCCCCAGCATTTT.